This TCR beta chain stems from a study of blood T cell repertoires in COVID-19. Looking at the study overall: The samples span acute and convalescent COVID-19 from the United States, Italy and Spain. T cells, B-cell-depleted T cells, or PBMCs provided the cDNA or gDNA that served as material.

This CDR3 has 15 residues. Germline V CDR1 and CDR2: MNHEY, SVGEGT. V was pared by 4 bases and J by 3 bases, with 4 bases of the junction left unmatched. Authors' processing steps: Amplification from reference gene primers served as the basis for estimated nucleated cell counts. This table comes from immunoSEQ multiplex PCR, and its TCRdb copy is limited to in-frame clones, with some not included. V and J calls and clone size come straight from that table; D and trimming were deduced from the DNA. Of approximately 100,000 clones in the sample, approximately 90% were seen once. This clone was seen only once.

The receptor was isolated from an elderly woman with acute or convalescent COVID-19. The genes are TRBV6-2 or TRBV6-3 and TRBJ2-5; 11 bases map to TRBD2. Sample: peripheral blood. The CDR3 is CASSWSSGGKETQYF. CDR3 sequence (DNA): TGTGCCAGCAGTTGGTCTAGCGGGGGGAAAGAGACCCAGTACTTC.